These 31 T cell receptor beta chains share one sample of origin, sequenced in a study of early T cells in non-severe SARS-CoV-2 infection. Using its own MiXCR run on the 5' RACE reads, TCRdb lists one record per CDR3 protein. The table has over 25,000 distinct CDR3 sequences, 9% to 10% seen once. Material for sequencing was whole blood. Every receptor here comes from an adult who was a healthcare worker with PCR-confirmed SARS-CoV-2 infection or an uninfected control (not recorded which).

Ten or more counts support this clonotype. The J gene is TRBJ2-3, the V gene TRBV7-6; 13 bases agree with TRBD2. Germline loops: CDR1 SGHVS, CDR2 FNYEAQ. The CDR3 covers 16 residues. V dropped 5 bases and J dropped 3; count of bases not matched to a gene: 5. The CDR3 sequence: CASSLGTSGATDTQYF. The CDR3 DNA is TGTGCCAGCAGCCTGGGGACTAGCGGGGCAACAGATACGCAGTATTTT.

In its sample, this clonotype was seen a few times. V and J are TRBV10-3 and TRBJ2-2; TRBD1 agrees at 9 bases. With V trimmed by 4 bases and J by 0 bases, 3 bases remained unmatched. CDR3 size: 16 residues. Germline V gene lookup returns CDR1 ENHRY and CDR2 SYGVKD. DNA for the CDR3: TGTGCCATCAGTGGGGGACAGGGAACGAACACCGGGGAGCTGTTTTTT. Amino acids: CAISGGQGTNTGELFF.

This clonotype showed up many times. The chain couples TRBV29-1 to TRBJ2-3; D remains unclear. Germline CDR1 SQVTM, CDR2 ANQGSEA. This CDR3 contains 14 residues. V was pared by 4 bases and J by 0 bases, with 11 bases between. The CDR3, as DNA: TGCAGCGTTGTTACGGGTGCTAGCACAGATACGCAGTATTTT. Protein product: CSVVTGASTDTQYF.

This clonotype occurred a few times. The rearrangement uses TRBV6-2 or TRBV6-3 and TRBJ2-7; 12 nucleotides match TRBD2. The CDR3 loop spans 15 amino acids. Germline CDR1 MNHEY, CDR2 SVGEGT. V lost 6 bases and J lost 2; bases outside the gene matches: 5. This chain's CDR3 is CASRPGLAGTYEQYF. CDR3 bases: TGTGCCAGCAGACCTGGACTAGCGGGGACCTACGAGCAGTACTTC.

This clonotype was counted at least ten times. V is TRBV5-4 and J is TRBJ2-1; TRBD2 agrees at 14 bases. CDR1 and CDR2 (germline): SGHNT, YYREEE (reference sequence). CDR3 length equals 18 residues. V gave up 3 bases and J gave up 1 base; unmatched junction bases: 6. DNA of the CDR3: TGTGCCAGCAGCTCCGGGACTAGCGGGGGCCTATCCTACAATGAGCAGTTCTTC. Residues: CASSSGTSGGLSYNEQFF.

This clonotype has only a few counts. The chain has TRBV7-2 and TRBJ2-7; 7 bases match TRBD1. There are 13 residues in the CDR3. Germline trimming cut 3 bases from V and 4 bases from J; bases unmatched to any gene: 3. Germline V gene data show CDR1 as SGHTA and CDR2 as FQGNSA. Here the CDR3 DNA reads TGTGCCAGCAGCTTCCAACAGGGGTACGAGCAGTACTTC. This gives the protein CASSFQQGYEQYF.

The sample holds a few counts of this clonotype. The rearrangement links TRBV10-3 to TRBJ1-1; D gene uncertain. V shed 5 bases and J shed 1 base, with 8 bases lying between them. There are 13 residues in the CDR3. Germline V gives CDR1 ENHRY, CDR2 SYGVKD. CDR3 residues: CAISWEGNTEAFF. The DNA of the CDR3 is TGTGCCATCAGTTGGGAGGGGAACACTGAAGCTTTCTTT.

This clonotype occurred many times. The V gene is TRBV25-1, the J gene TRBJ1-5; possible D gene TRBD1, 5 bases. Trimming stripped 4 bases from V and 3 bases from J, with 10 bases between. CDR3 size: 14 residues. The germline gives CDR1 MGHDK, CDR2 SYGVNS. CDR3 DNA: TGTGCCAGCAGTGTCCCGGGACCCAATCAGCCCCAGCATTTT. It translates to CASSVPGPNQPQHF. Full variable domain (missing parts from reference TRBV25-1 and TRBJ1-5): EADIYQTPRYLVIGTGKKITLECSQTMGHDKMYWYQQDPGMELHLIHYSYGVNSTEKGDLSSESTVSRIRTEHFPLTLESARPSHTSQYLCASSVPGPNQPQHFGDGTRLSIL.

This clonotype was counted only a few times. The chain links TRBV20-1 to TRBJ2-1, with D tentatively TRBD2 (5 bases). The CDR3 length is 16 residues. Germline V gene data show CDR1 as DFQATT and CDR2 as SNEGSKA (reference sequence). Trimming removed 4 bases at V and 2 bases at J, with 18 bases between. The DNA of the CDR3 is TGCAGTGCTAATTATGCTCCACGACTAACCTACAATGAGCAGTTCTTC. Its translation: CSANYAPRLTYNEQFF.

The sample holds many counts of this clonotype. CDR3 nucleotides: TGTGCCACCAGCCATCCCCCTAGCGGGGGGGCCCCAGATACGCAGTATTTT. Amino acid sequence: CATSHPPSGGAPDTQYF. This chain uses TRBV15 with TRBJ2-3; 12 bases match TRBD2. The germline CDR1 and CDR2 sequences are LNHNV and YYDKDF (reference sequence). This CDR3 has 17 amino acids. Losses at the gene ends were 5 bases for V and 4 bases for J; bases not matched to a gene: 10.

The V and J genes are TRBV7-2 and TRBJ1-2, with 8 nucleotides matching TRBD1. Germline CDR1 reads SGHTA; CDR2 reads FQGNSA. The CDR3 runs to 14 residues. V lost 4 bases to trimming and J lost 6 bases; unmatched junction nucleotides: 7. CDR3 region: CASSYGQGGDGYTF. For the CDR3, the DNA is TGTGCCAGCAGCTACGGACAGGGCGGGGATGGCTACACCTTC.

This clonotype occurred a few times. This chain uses TRBV20-1 with TRBJ2-7, with a weak D call TRBD2 (6 bases). The CDR3 is 12 residues long. From germline, CDR1 is DFQATT and CDR2 SNEGSKA (reference sequence). Trimming took 1 base from V and 7 from J, leaving 11 bases between them. CDR3 in amino acids: CSARVRGKEQYF. The CDR3 nucleotides read TGCAGTGCTAGAGTACGGGGGAAAGAGCAGTACTTC.

The genes are TRBV2 and TRBJ2-3; 7 bases map to TRBD2. The CDR3 has 13 residues. Germline assignment: CDR1 SNHLY and CDR2 FYNNEI. The V and J ends lost 8 bases and 3 bases, in that order; junction bases with no gene match: 5. The CDR3 is CASVSGPTDTQYF. CDR3 coding DNA: TGTGCCAGCGTTAGCGGGCCTACAGATACGCAGTATTTT.

The genes are TRBV7-3 and TRBJ2-7; the D gene is possibly TRBD2 (5 bases). Germline loops: CDR1 SGHTA, CDR2 FQGTGA. Trimming shortened V by 5 bases and J by 6 bases, and 14 bases separated the two germline ends. The CDR3 has 13 amino acids. The CDR3 sequence: CASSRGFGSEQYF. The DNA for the CDR3 is TGTGCCAGCAGCCGCGGGTTCGGGTCCGAGCAGTACTTC.

This clonotype was picked up many times. The rearrangement uses TRBV10-3 and TRBJ1-5, with D possibly TRBD1 on 6 matching bases. V gave up 4 bases and J gave up 5 bases, with 15 bases separating them. Germline V gene sequence: CDR1 ENHRY, CDR2 SYGVKD. The CDR3 spans 15 residues. CDR3 protein: CAISAAGADDQPQHF. CDR3 nucleotide sequence: TGTGCCATCAGTGCTGCAGGGGCCGACGATCAGCCCCAGCATTTT.

This clonotype was recorded many times. This chain joins TRBV18 and TRBJ2-7; D not resolved. Germline loops: CDR1 KGHSH, CDR2 LQKENI. The length of the CDR3 is 15 residues. V lost 3 bases, J lost 2 bases, and 14 bases lay in between. The DNA for the CDR3 is TGTGCCAGCTCACCTCGAACGTCAGGTCCCTACGAGCAGTACTTC. Translating it yields CASSPRTSGPYEQYF.

This clonotype was counted at least ten times. The gene calls are TRBV10-3 and TRBJ2-3; 8 bases align to TRBD2. The V gene end was trimmed by 10 bases and the J gene end by 4 bases; junction bases not matched to a gene: 7. The CDR3 is made up of 13 amino acids. CDR1 and CDR2 from the germline V gene are ENHRY and SYGVKD. CDR3 amino acids: CATEAGDSDTQYF. The CDR3 region has the DNA TGTGCCACCGAAGCGGGGGATTCAGATACGCAGTATTTT.

This clonotype was seen at least ten times. V and J are TRBV29-1 and TRBJ2-3, with D uncertain. Trimming stripped 7 bases from V and 0 bases from J, with 8 bases between. This CDR3 contains 12 residues. The germline V gene encodes CDR1 SQVTM and CDR2 ANQGSEA. CDR3 nucleotides: TGCAGCGGAGACATCAGCACAGATACGCAGTATTTT. This gives the protein CSGDISTDTQYF.

This clonotype came up many times. Here the CDR3 reads CASSQSIGPVYSYEQYF. CDR3 in DNA: TGTGCCAGCAGCCAATCCATTGGCCCAGTCTACTCCTACGAGCAGTACTTC. The chain recombines TRBV3-1 with TRBJ2-7; D unclear. The CDR3 runs to 17 residues. Germline V gene lookup returns CDR1 LGHDT and CDR2 YNNKEL (reference sequence). The V and J ends lost 2 bases and 0 bases respectively, with 17 bases between them.

The J gene is TRBJ2-4, the V gene TRBV19; possibly TRBD1 or TRBD2 for D (5 bases each). CDR3 length: 18 residues. Germline CDR1 reads LNHDA; CDR2 reads SQIVND (reference sequence). V gave up 5 bases and J gave up 0 bases, with 20 bases separating them. The CDR3 region is CASSFRDRTPLAKNIQYF. CDR3 DNA: TGTGCCAGTAGTTTCCGGGACCGTACACCTCTAGCCAAAAACATTCAGTACTTC. The variable domain in full, completed from reference TRBV19 and TRBJ2-4, reads DGGITQSPKYLFRKEGQNVTLSCEQNLNHDAMYWYRQDPGQGLRLIYYSQIVNDFQKGDIAEGYSVSREKKESFPLTVTSAQKNPTAFYLCASSFRDRTPLAKNIQYFGAGTRLSVL.

There are many counts of this clonotype. V is TRBV15 and J is TRBJ1-4, with unresolved D. This CDR3 contains 14 residues. CDR1 is LNHNV and CDR2 is YYDKDF in the germline V gene (reference sequence). V lost 0 bases and J lost 8, with 10 bases in between. CDR3 protein: CATSRDRRAEKLFF. CDR3 nucleotide sequence: TGTGCCACCAGCAGAGATCGCCGCGCCGAAAAACTGTTTTTT.

The V call is TRBV29-1, the J call TRBJ1-2; D is unclear. V shed 8 bases and J shed 0 bases, with 13 bases lying between them. From germline, CDR1 is SQVTM and CDR2 ANQGSEA. This CDR3 has 13 residues. The CDR3 bases are TGCAGCACAATACTTGGTCCTAACTATGGCTACACCTTC. It translates to CSTILGPNYGYTF.

This chain links TRBV4-3 with TRBJ2-3, with D possibly being TRBD2 (6 bases). With 0 bases removed from V and 9 bases from J, the gap between germline ends came to 16 bases. Per germline, CDR1 LGHNA and CDR2 YSLEER. The CDR3 contains 15 residues. CDR3 amino acids: CASSQDLGASETQYF. CDR3 coding DNA: TGCGCCAGCAGCCAAGATCTCGGGGCTAGCGAAACGCAGTATTTT.

The V and J genes are TRBV7-2 and TRBJ2-1, with 13 bases identical to TRBD2. In germline, CDR1 is SGHTA, CDR2 FQGNSA. The CDR3 covers 15 residues. The J segment lost 9 bases and the V segment lost 5 bases, leaving 7 bases of the junction unmatched. The DNA of the CDR3 is TGTGCCAGCAGCCCTCCCGGGACTAGCGGGGCTGAGCAGTTCTTC. Its translation: CASSPPGTSGAEQFF.

This clonotype was found many times. The chain carries TRBV5-1 and TRBJ1-1, with D perhaps matching TRBD1 (6 bases). Germline CDR1 SGHRS, CDR2 YFSETQ. Trimming cost V 4 bases and J 6 bases, with 16 bases left between them. The CDR3 is 14 residues long. For the CDR3, the DNA is TGCGCCAGCAGCATAACGCAGGGGTACTCTGAAGCTTTCTTT. It codes for CASSITQGYSEAFF.

The CDR3 here is CASSLRGGLPQPQHF. The DNA of the CDR3 is TGTGCCAGCAGCTTACGGGGGGGTCTCCCCCAGCCCCAGCATTTT. V usage is TRBV7-2 and J usage is TRBJ1-5, with TRBD1 as a possible D gene (5 bases). The germline V gene has CDR1 SGHTA and CDR2 FQGNSA. V shed 2 bases and J shed 7 bases, with 15 bases lying between them. The CDR3 loop spans 15 amino acids.

This clonotype was observed at least ten times. As DNA, the CDR3 is TGTGCCAGCAGCCAAGGGACAGTACAAGAGACCCAGTACTTC. Its translation is CASSQGTVQETQYF. The chain is built from TRBV3-1 and TRBJ2-5; the D gene is possibly TRBD1 (6 bases). Germline V lookup: CDR1 LGHDT, CDR2 YNNKEL (reference sequence). The CDR3 is 14 amino acids. V was clipped by 1 base and J by 2 bases, with 8 bases between them.

The sample holds many counts of this clonotype. The rearrangement joins TRBV4-3 to TRBJ2-2; TRBD2 matches 7 bases. The trim removed 1 base at V and 3 bases at J, leaving 11 bases unmatched. This CDR3 is built from 18 residues. Germline-derived CDR1 and CDR2 are LGHNA and YSLEER. The CDR3 DNA is TGCGCCAGCAGCCAAGGGACCGGGACTATTGAATACACCGGGGAGCTGTTTTTT. Translation: CASSQGTGTIEYTGELFF.

This clonotype was observed many times. V gene TRBV7-2 combines with J gene TRBJ2-3; D call uncertain. In germline, CDR1 is SGHTA, CDR2 FQGNSA. The V end was cut by 4 bases, the J end by 4 bases, with 9 bases between. The CDR3 contains 13 residues. The CDR3 here is CASSSQRADTQYF. CDR3 sequence (DNA): TGTGCCAGCAGCTCCCAGCGCGCAGATACGCAGTATTTT.

This clonotype was recorded at least ten times. This chain connects TRBV5-1 to TRBJ2-7; D remains ambiguous. Trimming cost V 0 bases and J 2 bases, with 9 bases left between them. The CDR3 contains 14 residues. CDR1 and CDR2 from the germline V gene are SGHRS and YFSETQ. CDR3 sequence reads: CASSLVGSPYEQYF. CDR3 sequence (DNA): TGCGCCAGCAGCTTGGTCGGCAGCCCCTACGAGCAGTACTTC.

This clonotype has a count of ten or more. The chain combines TRBV7-9 with TRBJ1-4, with no clear D. The CDR3 extends over 13 amino acids. V was clipped by 3 bases and J by 3 bases, with 5 bases between them. The germline V gene encodes CDR1 SEHNR and CDR2 FQNEAQ (reference sequence). The CDR3 nucleotides read TGTGCCAGCAGCTTCGGCCCTAATGAAAAACTGTTTTTT. Encoded protein: CASSFGPNEKLFF. Variable domain in full (rest from reference TRBV7-9 and TRBJ1-4): DTGVSQNPRHKITKRGQNVTFRCDPISEHNRLYWYRQTLGQGPEFLTYFQNEAQLEKSRLLSDRFSAERPKGSFSTLEIQRTEQGDSAMYLCASSFGPNEKLFFGSGTQLSVL.